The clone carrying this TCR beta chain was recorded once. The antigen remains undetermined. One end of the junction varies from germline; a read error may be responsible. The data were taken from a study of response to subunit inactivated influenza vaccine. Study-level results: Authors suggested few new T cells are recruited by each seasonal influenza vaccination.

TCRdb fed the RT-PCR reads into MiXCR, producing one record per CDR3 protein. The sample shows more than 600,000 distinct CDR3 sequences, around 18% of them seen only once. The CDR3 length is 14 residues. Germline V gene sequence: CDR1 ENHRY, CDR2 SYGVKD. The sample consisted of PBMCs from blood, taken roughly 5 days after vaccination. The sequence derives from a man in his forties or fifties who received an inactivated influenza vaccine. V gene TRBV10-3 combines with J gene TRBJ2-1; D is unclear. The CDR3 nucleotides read TGTGCCATCAGTGAGTTTGAGGTCAACAGCAAGCAGTCCTTC. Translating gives CAISEFEVNSKQSF.